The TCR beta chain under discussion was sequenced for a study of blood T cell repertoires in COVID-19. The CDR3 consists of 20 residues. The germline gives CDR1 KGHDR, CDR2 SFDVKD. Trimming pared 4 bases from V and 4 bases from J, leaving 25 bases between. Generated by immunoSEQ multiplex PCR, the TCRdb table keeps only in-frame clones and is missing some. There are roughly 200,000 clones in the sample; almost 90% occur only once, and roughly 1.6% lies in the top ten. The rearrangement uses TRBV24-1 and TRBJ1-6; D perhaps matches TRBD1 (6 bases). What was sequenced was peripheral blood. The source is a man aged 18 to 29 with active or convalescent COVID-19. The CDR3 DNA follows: TGTGCCACCAGTGACTCTGGACAGCTACTCTATCCCAATTATAATTCACCCCTCCACTTT. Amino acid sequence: CATSDSGQLLYPNYNSPLHF.